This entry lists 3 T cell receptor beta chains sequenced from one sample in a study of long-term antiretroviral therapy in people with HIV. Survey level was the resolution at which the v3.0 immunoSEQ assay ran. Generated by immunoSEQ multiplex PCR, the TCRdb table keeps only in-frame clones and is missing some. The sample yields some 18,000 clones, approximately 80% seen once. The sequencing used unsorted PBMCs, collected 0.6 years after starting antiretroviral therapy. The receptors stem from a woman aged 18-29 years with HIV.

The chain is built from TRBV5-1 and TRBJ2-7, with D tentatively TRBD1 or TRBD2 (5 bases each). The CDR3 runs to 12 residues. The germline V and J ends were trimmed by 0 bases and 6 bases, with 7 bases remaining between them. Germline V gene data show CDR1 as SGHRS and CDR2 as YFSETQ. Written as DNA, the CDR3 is TGCGCCAGCAGCTTGGGGGGGATCGAGCAGTACTTC. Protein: CASSLGGIEQYF.

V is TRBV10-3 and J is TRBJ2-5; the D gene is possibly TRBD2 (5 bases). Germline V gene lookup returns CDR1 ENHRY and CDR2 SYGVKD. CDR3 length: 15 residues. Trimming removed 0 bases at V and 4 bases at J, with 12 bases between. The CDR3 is CAISESVFGGETQYF. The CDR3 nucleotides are TGTGCCATCAGTGAGTCGGTTTTCGGAGGAGAGACCCAGTACTTC.

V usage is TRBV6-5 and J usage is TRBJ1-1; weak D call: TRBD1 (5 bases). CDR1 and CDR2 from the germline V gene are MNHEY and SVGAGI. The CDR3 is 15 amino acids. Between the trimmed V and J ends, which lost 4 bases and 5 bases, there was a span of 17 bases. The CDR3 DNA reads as TGTGCCAGCAGTTCATTACAGGTTCTCCGAACTGAAGCTTTCTTT. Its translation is CASSSLQVLRTEAFF.